What follows are 8 T cell receptor beta chains derived from one specimen sequenced in a study of identical twins. TCRdb analysed the 5' RACE reads with MiXCR anew, one entry per CDR3 protein. The data contain approximately 94,000 distinct CDR3 sequences, about 5.6% of them singletons. The sequenced material came from memory T cells sorted from blood. The origin of the receptors is a woman in her forties or fifties in good health.

This clonotype was detected only a few times. The rearrangement uses TRBV6-6 and TRBJ2-6, with D unresolved. Germline values: CDR1 MNHNY, CDR2 SVGAGI (reference sequence). V lost 5 bases, J lost 2 bases, and 7 bases lay in between. The CDR3 runs 14 residues. CDR3 coding DNA: TGTGCCAGCAGTGGGGTCGCTGGGGCCAACGTCCTGACTTTC. It encodes CASSGVAGANVLTF.

In this sample, this clonotype turned up many times. This rearrangement joins TRBV2 to TRBJ2-2; TRBD2 matches 9 bases. V lost 2 bases to trimming and J lost 1 base; unmatched junction nucleotides: 2. Germline loops: CDR1 SNHLY, CDR2 FYNNEI. There are 16 residues in the CDR3. The CDR3 loop is CASSELTSGNTGELFF. CDR3 sequence (DNA): TGTGCCAGCAGTGAATTGACTAGCGGGAACACCGGGGAGCTGTTTTTT.

The chain is built from TRBV30 and TRBJ2-3; 12 bases are a match to TRBD2. Germline values: CDR1 GTSNPN, CDR2 SVGIG (reference sequence). The CDR3 spans 15 residues. The trim removed 2 bases at V and 5 bases at J, leaving 5 bases unmatched. CDR3: CAWSPLGLAGDTQYF. The DNA of the CDR3 is TGTGCCTGGAGTCCATTGGGACTAGCGGGAGATACGCAGTATTTT.

This clonotype was recorded many times. This rearrangement joins TRBV20-1 to TRBJ2-1; tentatively, D is TRBD1 or TRBD2 (5 bases each). Looked up from germline, CDR1 is DFQATT and CDR2 is SNEGSKA (reference sequence). The CDR3 loop spans 15 amino acids. The V gene lost 3 bases and the J gene lost 2 bases, with 14 bases spanning the gap. CDR3 nucleotides: TGCAGTGCTAGTTATACACTAGGGGCCTACAATGAGCAGTTCTTC. Protein sequence: CSASYTLGAYNEQFF.

This chain joins TRBV29-1 and TRBJ2-1, with 9 bases identical to TRBD2. The CDR3 is 14 residues long. Germline values: CDR1 SQVTM, CDR2 ANQGSEA. Losses at the gene ends were 2 bases for V and 6 bases for J; bases not matched to a gene: 5. CDR3 amino acids: CSVERLAVPNEQFF. The DNA for the CDR3 is TGCAGCGTTGAAAGACTAGCGGTTCCCAATGAGCAGTTCTTC.

This clonotype was found many times. J is TRBJ2-5 and V is TRBV29-1; tentatively, D is TRBD1 or TRBD2 (5 bases each). Germline values: CDR1 SQVTM, CDR2 ANQGSEA. This CDR3 has 13 residues. The V end was cut by 3 bases, the J end by 4 bases, with 12 bases between. The CDR3 sequence: CSVEGVGRETQYF. Here the CDR3 DNA reads TGCAGCGTTGAGGGGGTAGGTCGAGAGACCCAGTACTTC.

This clonotype was seen ten or more times. The rearrangement joins TRBV20-1 to TRBJ1-2; D is unresolved. V gave up 6 bases and J gave up 8 bases, with 22 bases separating them. Germline lookup yields CDR1 DFQATT and CDR2 SNEGSKA (reference sequence). The CDR3 extends over 14 amino acids. CDR3 residues: CSAVRPAEAGGYTF. The CDR3 nucleotides read TGCAGTGCCGTCCGCCCGGCCGAGGCTGGAGGCTACACCTTC.

This clonotype appeared a few times. This chain uses TRBV20-1 with TRBJ2-3; tentative D call: TRBD2 (6 bases). The CDR3 consists of 14 residues. Germline CDR1 DFQATT, CDR2 SNEGSKA (reference sequence). Trimming took 3 bases from V and 5 from J, leaving 15 bases between them. The CDR3 DNA reads as TGCAGTGCTAGTGTGGGAGGATCGGGAGATACGCAGTATTTT. Translation: CSASVGGSGDTQYF.